These 27 T cell receptor beta chains originate from one sample sequenced in a study of monozygotic twins with inflammatory bowel disease. Reprocessing the 5' RACE reads, TCRdb reports a single entry for every CDR3 protein and omits DNA. The listing contains about 150,000 distinct CDR3 sequences. Material for sequencing was blood. Receptors were obtained from a human donor with ulcerative colitis or Crohn's disease, or a healthy co-twin of an affected twin (not recorded which).

The gene calls are TRBV10-3 and TRBJ2-3; TCRdb's assignment of TRBD2 cannot be checked, as there is no DNA. The CDR3 spans 15 residues. Germline CDR1 is ENHRY and CDR2 is SYGVKD. The CDR3 is CAISEAPASTDTQYF.

This chain joins TRBV6-1 and TRBJ2-1; the TRBD2 assignment by TCRdb is unverifiable without DNA. The CDR3 consists of 16 residues. Germline loops: CDR1 MNHNS, CDR2 SASEGT. The CDR3 loop reads CASSELGGGGRSEQFF.

The chain is built from TRBV5-1 and TRBJ2-3; the D call of TRBD1 rests on TCRdb alone, since no DNA is present to check it. This CDR3 has 17 amino acids. The germline CDR1 and CDR2 sequences are SGHRS and YFSETQ. This chain's CDR3 is CASSILPQGAPTDTQYF.

The chain couples TRBV29-1 to TRBJ2-7; TCRdb proposes TRBD1, but this gene call is untestable without DNA. The CDR3 runs 12 residues. Germline CDR1 is SQVTM and CDR2 is ANQGSEA. CDR3 sequence reads: CSVRQGVNEQYF.

This chain connects TRBV5-1 to TRBJ2-2; the D call from TCRdb, TRBD1, cannot be confirmed without DNA. Germline assignment: CDR1 SGHRS and CDR2 YFSETQ. The CDR3 loop spans 15 amino acids. Here the CDR3 reads CASTYLGGMTGELFF.

The J gene is TRBJ2-4, the V gene TRBV7-2; there is no DNA to check the TCRdb D call of TRBD1. The germline V gene has CDR1 SGHTA and CDR2 FQGNSA. CDR3 length: 16 residues. CDR3 in amino acids: CASSGRTGEIKNMQYF.

This rearrangement joins TRBV29-1 to TRBJ1-5; TCRdb selects TRBD1, and the lack of DNA leaves this call unchecked. CDR1 SQVTM and CDR2 ANQGSEA come from the germline V gene. CDR3 size: 14 residues. The CDR3 loop reads CSVVTGGTDQPQHF.

The chain links TRBV12-3 or TRBV12-4 to TRBJ2-7. This CDR3 region has 14 residues. The CDR3 sequence: CASSLGLGVYEQYF.

The chain recombines TRBV30 with TRBJ2-7; there is no DNA to check the TCRdb D call of TRBD2. Germline values: CDR1 GTSNPN, CDR2 SVGIG (reference sequence). This CDR3 spans 15 amino acids. CDR3 sequence reads: CAWKEIAGDSYEQYF.

The genes are TRBV7-2 and TRBJ1-6. The germline V gene has CDR1 SGHTA and CDR2 FQGNSA. The CDR3 contains 15 residues. CDR3 sequence: CASSLAGPPNSPLHF.

The chain's CDR3 is CASPKRVGAEDGYTF. The V gene is TRBV12-3 or TRBV12-4, the J gene TRBJ1-2; checking the TCRdb D call of TRBD1 is not possible without DNA. This CDR3 has 15 amino acids.

The rearrangement links TRBV7-2 to TRBJ1-1; TCRdb gives TRBD1 as the D gene, but with no DNA this cannot be confirmed. The CDR3 runs 14 residues. Germline lookup yields CDR1 SGHTA and CDR2 FQGNSA. CDR3: CASSPQGQNTEAFF.

The rearrangement joins TRBV6-5 to TRBJ1-2; checking the TCRdb D call of TRBD1 is not possible without DNA. The CDR3 length is 13 residues. Germline CDR1 reads MNHEY; CDR2 reads SVGAGI. CDR3 residues: CASSYAGTGGLLF.

The chain combines TRBV7-3 with TRBJ2-1; TCRdb picks TRBD1, but there is no DNA to check that call. The CDR3 runs 14 residues. Germline CDR1 reads SGHTA; CDR2 reads FQGTGA. The CDR3: CASSLGGNYNEQFF.

V and J are TRBV14 and TRBJ2-1; without DNA, the TCRdb call of TRBD2 cannot be checked. CDR1 is SGHDN, CDR2 FVKESK, per germline. The CDR3 is 14 amino acids. CDR3 residues: CASSQDPADPEQFF.

The rearrangement uses TRBV19 and TRBJ2-3; with no DNA, the TCRdb D assignment of TRBD2 cannot be verified. Germline V gene data show CDR1 as LNHDA and CDR2 as SQIVND (reference sequence). CDR3 size: 14 residues. The CDR3 spells CASKTSGNADTQYF.

V and J are TRBV20-1 and TRBJ1-2; absent DNA, TCRdb's TRBD1 call cannot be checked. The CDR3 has 14 residues. The germline V gene has CDR1 DFQATT and CDR2 SNEGSKA (reference sequence). CDR3 sequence reads: CSARDMRGENGYTF.

The V and J genes are TRBV5-1 and TRBJ1-3; the D call from TCRdb, TRBD1, cannot be confirmed without DNA. This CDR3 contains 15 residues. CDR1 and CDR2 (germline): SGHRS, YFSETQ. The CDR3 is CASSLEAGTGNTIYF. Supplemented by reference TRBV5-1 and TRBJ1-3, the full variable domain reads KAGVTQTPRYLIKTRGQQVTLSCSPISGHRSVSWYQQTPGQGLQFLFEYFSETQRNKGNFPGRFSGRQFSNSRSEMNVSTLELGDSALYLCASSLEAGTGNTIYFGEGSWLTVV.

The chain combines TRBV15 with TRBJ2-3; TCRdb's D call of TRBD2 is untestable without DNA. The CDR3 has 17 residues. Germline lookup yields CDR1 LNHNV and CDR2 YYDKDF (reference sequence). The CDR3 sequence: CATSRDRKLAGVDTQYF.

The rearrangement joins TRBV5-1 to TRBJ2-5; TCRdb selects TRBD2, and the lack of DNA leaves this call unchecked. Germline V gene data show CDR1 as SGHRS and CDR2 as YFSETQ. The CDR3 length is 16 residues. The CDR3 sequence: CASNVGLAGGVETQYF.

CDR3 protein: CASSLRQNYGYTF. The rearrangement uses TRBV28 and TRBJ1-2. The CDR3 spans 13 residues. The germline V gene has CDR1 MDHEN and CDR2 SYDVKM.

The chain joins TRBV29-1 to TRBJ2-1; TCRdb proposes TRBD2, but this gene call is untestable without DNA. CDR1 SQVTM and CDR2 ANQGSEA come from the germline V gene. CDR3 length: 15 amino acids. The CDR3: CSLGVLAGGLGEQFF.

V and J are TRBV7-7 and TRBJ2-3. The V gene's germline CDR1 is SSHAT and CDR2 FNYEAQ (reference sequence). There are 14 residues in the CDR3. CDR3 protein: CASSLGAAFDTQYF. Full variable domain (missing parts from reference TRBV7-7 and TRBJ2-3): GAGVSQSPRYKVTKRGQDVTLRCDPISSHATLYWYQQALGQGPEFLTYFNYEAQPDKSGLPSDRFSAERPEGSISTLTIQRTEQRDSAMYRCASSLGAAFDTQYFGPGTRLTVL.

The J gene is TRBJ2-2, the V gene TRBV7-7. The CDR3 runs to 14 residues. Germline CDR1 is SSHAT and CDR2 is FNYEAQ (reference sequence). The CDR3 loop reads CASSLGGNTGELFF.

This chain uses TRBV7-2 with TRBJ1-2; TCRdb's D gene call, TRBD1, goes unchecked for lack of DNA. Germline CDR1 reads SGHTA; CDR2 reads FQGNSA. The CDR3 totals 15 residues. CDR3 loop: CASSPTGVGSNGYTF.

The J gene is TRBJ1-3, the V gene TRBV3-1. Germline V gives CDR1 LGHDT, CDR2 YNNKEL (reference sequence). This CDR3 region has 16 residues. CDR3 residues: CASSQSRTLSGNTIYF.

The CDR3 loop is CSVDDGEDTQYF. This sequence joins TRBV29-1 and TRBJ2-3. There are 12 residues in the CDR3. CDR1 SQVTM and CDR2 ANQGSEA come from the germline V gene.